What follows are 10 T cell receptor beta chains derived from one specimen sequenced in a study of blood T cell repertoires in COVID-19. Data came from immunoSEQ multiplex PCR; TCRdb stores just in-frame clones and leaves some out. The sample shows some 180,000 clones, 82% of them seen only once. The sequencing input was peripheral blood. The receptors were gathered from a woman aged 55-75 years with COVID-19, enrolled during active disease.

This chain uses TRBV28 with TRBJ1-2; D may be TRBD1 (6 bases). The germline gives CDR1 MDHEN, CDR2 SYDVKM. The CDR3 is made up of 13 amino acids. Trimming took off 4 bases at V and 4 bases at J, with 10 bases between the two ends. CDR3 protein: CASSSGALYGYTF. The CDR3 DNA is TGTGCCAGCAGTTCAGGGGCGCTCTATGGCTACACCTTC.

The chain carries TRBV9 and TRBJ1-6, with D perhaps matching TRBD1 (6 bases). V lost 0 bases and J lost 0, with 10 bases in between. Germline V gene lookup returns CDR1 SGDLS and CDR2 YYNGEE. The CDR3 is made up of 17 amino acids. The CDR3 region is CASSVGRGSSYNSPLHF. The CDR3 region has the DNA TGTGCCAGCAGCGTAGGAAGGGGGAGCTCCTATAATTCACCCCTCCACTTT.

The chain has TRBV7-9 and TRBJ1-2, with 8 bases identical to TRBD1. The V and J ends lost 1 base and 7 bases, in that order; junction bases with no gene match: 8. This CDR3 is built from 15 residues. Germline CDR1 and CDR2: SEHNR and FQNEAQ (reference sequence). As DNA, the CDR3 is TGTGCCAGCAGCTTAGGGAGTGGTGGACAGGGTGGCTACACCTTC. Translation: CASSLGSGGQGGYTF.

The J gene is TRBJ2-3, the V gene TRBV29-1, with 7 bases that match TRBD1. The length of the CDR3 is 14 residues. Germline CDR1 reads SQVTM; CDR2 reads ANQGSEA. With 7 bases clipped from V and 1 base from J, the junction kept 8 bases outside the gene matches. CDR3 sequence: CSAMGTVGTDTQYF. In nucleotides, the CDR3 is TGCAGCGCAATGGGGACAGTAGGCACAGATACGCAGTATTTT.

V is TRBV7-8 and J is TRBJ2-6; the match to TRBD1 covers 9 bases. The CDR3 is 17 residues long. From germline, CDR1 is SGHVS and CDR2 FQNEAQ. The junction had 7 bases not matched to a gene; V was cut back by 5 bases and J by 2 bases. Here the CDR3 DNA reads TGTGCCAGCAGCCCTCAACAGGGGGCGGCTGGGGCCAACGTCCTGACTTTC. Its protein is CASSPQQGAAGANVLTF.

The chain carries TRBV19 and TRBJ1-5; no clear D gene. The V gene's germline CDR1 is LNHDA and CDR2 SQIVND (reference sequence). Trimming cost V 0 bases and J 2 bases, with 14 bases left between them. There are 17 residues in the CDR3. DNA for the CDR3: TGTGCCAGTAGTATAGATCCGGGATCGTTTGGCAATCAGCCCCAGCATTTT. Its translation: CASSIDPGSFGNQPQHF. The variable domain in full, with the rest retrieved from reference TRBV19 and TRBJ1-5, is DGGITQSPKYLFRKEGQNVTLSCEQNLNHDAMYWYRQDPGQGLRLIYYSQIVNDFQKGDIAEGYSVSREKKESFPLTVTSAQKNPTAFYLCASSIDPGSFGNQPQHFGDGTRLSIL.

J is TRBJ2-1 and V is TRBV13; 13 nucleotides agree with TRBD2. V lost 6 bases and J lost 7; bases outside the gene matches: 3. Germline V lookup: CDR1 PRHDT, CDR2 FYEKMQ (reference sequence). This CDR3 comprises 14 residues. CDR3 bases: TGTGCCAGCAGTTTGGGACTAGCGGGAAATGAGCAGTTCTTC. Protein sequence: CASSLGLAGNEQFF.

The V call is TRBV5-4, the J call TRBJ2-1; TRBD2 aligns across 15 bases. The length of the CDR3 is 17 residues. Germline loops: CDR1 SGHNT, CDR2 YYREEE (reference sequence). V lost 7 bases, J lost 1 base, and 6 bases stayed unmatched. Written as DNA, the CDR3 is TGTGCCAGCGGTAAAGGGACTAGCGGGAGGTCCTACAATGAGCAGTTCTTC. This translates into CASGKGTSGRSYNEQFF.

The rearrangement uses TRBV5-6 and TRBJ2-7, with TRBD2 identical over 9 bases. The junction had 5 bases not matched to a gene; V was cut back by 4 bases and J by 3 bases. This CDR3 comprises 14 residues. The V gene's germline CDR1 is SGHDT and CDR2 YYEEEE. The CDR3 coding sequence is TGTGCCAGCAGCCCACCTAGCGGGATCTACGAGCAGTACTTC. Translated: CASSPPSGIYEQYF. Full variable domain (outside the CDR3, taken from reference TRBV5-6 and TRBJ2-7): DAGVTQSPTHLIKTRGQQVTLRCSPKSGHDTVSWYQQALGQGPQFIFQYYEEEERQRGNFPDRFSGHQFPNYSSELNVNALLLGDSALYLCASSPPSGIYEQYFGPGTRLTVT.

The chain couples TRBV28 to TRBJ2-7; tentatively, D is TRBD2 (6 bases). The CDR3 consists of 13 residues. The V gene's germline CDR1 is MDHEN and CDR2 SYDVKM. V was shortened by 6 bases and J by 4 bases, with 13 bases between the two germline ends. CDR3 coding DNA: TGTGCCAGCAGCCCGCCAGGGAGGTACGAGCAGTACTTC. It is translated as CASSPPGRYEQYF. The variable domain in full, with the rest retrieved from reference TRBV28 and TRBJ2-7, is DVKVTQSSRYLVKRTGEKVFLECVQDMDHENMFWYRQDPGLGLRLIYFSYDVKMKEKGDIPEGYSVSREKKERFSLILESASTNQTSMYLCASSPPGRYEQYFGPGTRLTVT.